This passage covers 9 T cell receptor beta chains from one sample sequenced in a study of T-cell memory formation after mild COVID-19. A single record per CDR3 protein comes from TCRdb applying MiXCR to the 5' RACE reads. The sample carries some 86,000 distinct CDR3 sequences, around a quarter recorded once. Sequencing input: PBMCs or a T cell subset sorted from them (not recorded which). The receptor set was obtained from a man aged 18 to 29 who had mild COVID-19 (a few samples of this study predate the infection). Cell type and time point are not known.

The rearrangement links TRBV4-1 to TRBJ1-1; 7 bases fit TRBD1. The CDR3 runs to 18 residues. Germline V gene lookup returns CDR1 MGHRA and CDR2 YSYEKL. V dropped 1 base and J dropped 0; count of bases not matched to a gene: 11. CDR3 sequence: CASSQVHPGQSMNTEAFF. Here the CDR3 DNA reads TGCGCCAGCAGCCAAGTCCACCCGGGACAGAGCATGAACACTGAAGCTTTCTTT.

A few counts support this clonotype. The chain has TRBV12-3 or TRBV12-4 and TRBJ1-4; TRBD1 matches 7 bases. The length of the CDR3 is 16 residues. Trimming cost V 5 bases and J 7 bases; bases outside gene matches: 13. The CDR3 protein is CASSLTFGRGSEKLFF. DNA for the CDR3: TGTGCCAGCAGTCTCACCTTTGGCAGGGGGAGTGAAAAACTGTTTTTT.

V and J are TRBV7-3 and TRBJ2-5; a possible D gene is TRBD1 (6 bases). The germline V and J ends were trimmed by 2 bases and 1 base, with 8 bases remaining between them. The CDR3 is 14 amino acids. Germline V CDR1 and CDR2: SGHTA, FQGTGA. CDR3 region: CASSLDRSQETQYF. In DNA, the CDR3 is TGTGCCAGCAGCTTAGACAGGAGCCAAGAGACCCAGTACTTC.

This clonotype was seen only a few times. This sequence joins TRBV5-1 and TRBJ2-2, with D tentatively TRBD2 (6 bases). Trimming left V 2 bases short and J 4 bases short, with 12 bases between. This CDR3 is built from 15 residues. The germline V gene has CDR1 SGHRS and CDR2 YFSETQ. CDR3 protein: CASSFRGAITGELFF. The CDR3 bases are TGCGCCAGCAGCTTTCGCGGGGCTATCACCGGGGAGCTGTTTTTT.

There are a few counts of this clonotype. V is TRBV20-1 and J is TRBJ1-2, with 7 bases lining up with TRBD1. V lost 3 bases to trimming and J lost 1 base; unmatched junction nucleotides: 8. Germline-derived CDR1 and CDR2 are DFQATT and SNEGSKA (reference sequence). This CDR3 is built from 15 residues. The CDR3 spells CSASGTADINYGYTF. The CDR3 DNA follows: TGCAGTGCTAGCGGGACAGCCGACATTAACTATGGCTACACCTTC.

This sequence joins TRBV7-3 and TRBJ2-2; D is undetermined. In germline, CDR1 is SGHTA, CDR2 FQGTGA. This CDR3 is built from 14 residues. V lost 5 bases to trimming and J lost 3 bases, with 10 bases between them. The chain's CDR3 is CASSVVGYTGELFF. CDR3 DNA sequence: TGTGCCAGCAGCGTTGTGGGCTACACCGGGGAGCTGTTTTTT. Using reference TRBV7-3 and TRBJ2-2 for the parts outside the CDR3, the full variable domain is GAGVSQTPSNKVTEKGKYVELRCDPISGHTALYWYRQSLGQGPEFLIYFQGTGAADDSGLPNDRFFAVRPEGSVSTLKIQRTERGDSAVYLCASSVVGYTGELFFGEGSRLTVL.

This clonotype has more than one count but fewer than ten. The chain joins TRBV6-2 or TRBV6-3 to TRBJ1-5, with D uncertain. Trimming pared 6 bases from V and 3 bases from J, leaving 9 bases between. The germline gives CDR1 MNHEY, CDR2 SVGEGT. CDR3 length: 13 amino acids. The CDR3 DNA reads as TGTGCCAGCAGCCAGGCAGTCAATCAGCCCCAGCATTTT. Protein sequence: CASSQAVNQPQHF.

The CDR3, as DNA: TGTGCCAGCAGACGCCCCGATGCAGGGGTGGGAGGCTACACCTTC. Its protein product is CASRRPDAGVGGYTF. This chain connects TRBV6-2 or TRBV6-3 to TRBJ1-2, with D perhaps TRBD1 (6 bases). V was pared by 6 bases and J by 8 bases, with 22 bases between. The germline V gene has CDR1 MNHEY and CDR2 SVGEGT. The CDR3 contains 15 residues.

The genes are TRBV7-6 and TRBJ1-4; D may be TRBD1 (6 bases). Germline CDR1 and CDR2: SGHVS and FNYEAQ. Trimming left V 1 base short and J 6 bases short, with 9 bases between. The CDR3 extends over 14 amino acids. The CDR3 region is CASSLGAGDEKLFF. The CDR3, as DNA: TGTGCCAGCAGCTTAGGGGCAGGGGATGAAAAACTGTTTTTT.